Listed here are 6 T cell receptor beta chains from one sample, sequenced in a study of T cell repertoires in cytomegalovirus infection. MiXCR was run by TCRdb on the reads, yielding one entry per CDR3 protein. The sample gives some 20,000 distinct CDR3 sequences, about 39% of which show up once; approximately 94% is in the top ten. The antigens of these receptors remain unknown. The sequenced sample was CD8+ T cells from cultured PBMCs, obtained from culture after CMV antigen stimulation. These receptors came from a human donor in good health (CMV status not recorded). Some clones in this sample may be carry-over from other donors' samples.

This clonotype appeared a few times. The chain couples TRBV4-3 to TRBJ2-1; no clear D gene. Germline values: CDR1 LGHNA, CDR2 YSLEER. V lost 0 bases to trimming and J lost 4 bases, with 7 bases between them. The CDR3 has 14 amino acids. The CDR3 is CASSQDVQYNEQFF. CDR3 bases: TGCGCCAGCAGCCAAGACGTACAGTACAATGAGCAGTTCTTC.

This clonotype showed up just a few times. This chain links TRBV6-5 with TRBJ1-5; D ambiguous. This CDR3 has 15 amino acids. V was clipped by 6 bases and J by 4 bases, with 16 bases between them. Looked up from germline, CDR1 is MNHEY and CDR2 is SVGAGI. DNA of the CDR3: TGTGCCAGCAGACCGACCCGGGGTGGTAATCAGCCCCAGCATTTT. As protein: CASRPTRGGNQPQHF.

J is TRBJ2-5 and V is TRBV27; D is perhaps TRBD1 or TRBD2 (6 bases each). V shed 8 bases and J shed 7 bases, with 14 bases lying between them. The CDR3 consists of 12 residues. Germline assignment: CDR1 MNHEY and CDR2 SMNVEV (reference sequence). The chain's CDR3 is CASGGGSGTQYF. CDR3 coding DNA: TGTGCCAGCGGAGGGGGTTCCGGGACCCAGTACTTC.

This clonotype was seen ten or more times. This sequence joins TRBV7-2 and TRBJ2-1, with 7 nucleotides matching TRBD2. The V and J ends lost 8 bases and 1 base, in that order; junction bases with no gene match: 2. CDR1 SGHTA and CDR2 FQGNSA come from the germline V gene. This CDR3 is built from 13 residues. The CDR3 DNA reads TGTGCCAGCGGGAGGGCGTCCTACAATGAGCAGTTCTTC. Protein sequence: CASGRASYNEQFF.

This clonotype has a count of ten or more. This chain links TRBV7-9 with TRBJ2-6; D gene ambiguous. This CDR3 spans 15 amino acids. Trimming cost V 5 bases and J 1 base, with 9 bases left between them. In germline, CDR1 is SEHNR, CDR2 FQNEAQ (reference sequence). The CDR3 DNA reads as TGTGCCAGCAGCCCGGCCAATTCTGGGGCCAACGTCCTGACTTTC. The encoded protein is CASSPANSGANVLTF.

V is TRBV27 and J is TRBJ2-2, with D possibly TRBD2 on 6 matching bases. The CDR3 length is 18 residues. Germline V lookup: CDR1 MNHEY, CDR2 SMNVEV (reference sequence). Deletions cut 0 bases from V and 0 bases from J, with 14 bases between. The CDR3 spells CASSLSSGDLANTGELFF. For the CDR3, the DNA is TGTGCCAGCAGTTTATCGTCGGGGGACCTCGCGAACACCGGGGAGCTGTTTTTT.